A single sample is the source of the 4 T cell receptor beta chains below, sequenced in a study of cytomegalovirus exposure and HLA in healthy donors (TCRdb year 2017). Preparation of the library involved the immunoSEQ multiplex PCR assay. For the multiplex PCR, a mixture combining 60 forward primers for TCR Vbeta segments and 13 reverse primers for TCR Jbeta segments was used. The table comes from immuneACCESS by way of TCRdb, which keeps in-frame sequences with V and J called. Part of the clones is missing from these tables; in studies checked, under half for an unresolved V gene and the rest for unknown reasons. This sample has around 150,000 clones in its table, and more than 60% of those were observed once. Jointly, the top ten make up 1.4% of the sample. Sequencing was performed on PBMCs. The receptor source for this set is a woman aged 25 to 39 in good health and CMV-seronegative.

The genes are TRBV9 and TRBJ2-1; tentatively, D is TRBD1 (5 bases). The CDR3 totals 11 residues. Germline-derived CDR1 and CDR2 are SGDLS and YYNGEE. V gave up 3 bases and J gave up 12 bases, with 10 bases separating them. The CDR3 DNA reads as TGTGCCAGCAGCGAGGGGATTAGGCAGTTCTTC. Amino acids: CASSEGIRQFF. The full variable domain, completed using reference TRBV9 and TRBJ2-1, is DSGVTQTPKHLITATGQRVTLRCSPRSGDLSVYWYQQSLDQGLQFLIQYYNGEERAKGNILERFSAQQFPDLHSELNLSSLELGDSALYFCASSEGIRQFFGPGTRLTVL.

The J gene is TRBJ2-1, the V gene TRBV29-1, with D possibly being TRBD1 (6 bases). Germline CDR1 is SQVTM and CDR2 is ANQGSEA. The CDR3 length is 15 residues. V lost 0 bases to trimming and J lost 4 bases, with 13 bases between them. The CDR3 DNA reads TGCAGCGTTGAAGACTCCGGGACACTTTACAATGAGCAGTTCTTC. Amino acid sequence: CSVEDSGTLYNEQFF.

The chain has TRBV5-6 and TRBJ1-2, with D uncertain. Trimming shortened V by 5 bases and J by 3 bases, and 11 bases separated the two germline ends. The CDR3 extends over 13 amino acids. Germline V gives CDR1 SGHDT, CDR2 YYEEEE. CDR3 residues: CASRTGWDYGYTF. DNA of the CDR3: TGTGCCAGCAGAACGGGATGGGACTATGGCTACACCTTC.

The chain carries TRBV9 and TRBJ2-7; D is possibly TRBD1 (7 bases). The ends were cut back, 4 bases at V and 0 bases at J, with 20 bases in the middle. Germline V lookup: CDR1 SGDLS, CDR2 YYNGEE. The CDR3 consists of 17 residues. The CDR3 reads CASSPGGGLALSYEQYF. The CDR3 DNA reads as TGTGCCAGCAGCCCAGGAGGGGGCCTAGCGCTCTCCTACGAGCAGTACTTC.